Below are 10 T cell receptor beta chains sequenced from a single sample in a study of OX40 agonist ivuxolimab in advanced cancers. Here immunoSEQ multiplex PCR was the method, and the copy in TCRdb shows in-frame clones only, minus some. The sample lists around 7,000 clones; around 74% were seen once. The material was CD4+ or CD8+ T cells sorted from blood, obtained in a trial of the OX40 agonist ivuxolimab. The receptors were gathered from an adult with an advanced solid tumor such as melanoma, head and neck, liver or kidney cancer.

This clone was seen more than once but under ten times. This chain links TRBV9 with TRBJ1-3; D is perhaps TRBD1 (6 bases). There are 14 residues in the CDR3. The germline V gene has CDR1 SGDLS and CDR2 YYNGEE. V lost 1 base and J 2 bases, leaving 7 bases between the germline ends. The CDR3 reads CASSVSGAGNTIYF. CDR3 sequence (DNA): TGTGCCAGCAGCGTATCAGGGGCTGGAAACACCATATATTTT.

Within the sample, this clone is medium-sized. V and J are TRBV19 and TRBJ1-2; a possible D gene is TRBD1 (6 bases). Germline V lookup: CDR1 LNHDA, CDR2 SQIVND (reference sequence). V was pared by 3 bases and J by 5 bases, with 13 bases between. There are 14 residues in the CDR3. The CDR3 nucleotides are TGTGCCAGTAGTATTCAAGGGACACTGTATGGCTACACCTTC. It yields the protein CASSIQGTLYGYTF.

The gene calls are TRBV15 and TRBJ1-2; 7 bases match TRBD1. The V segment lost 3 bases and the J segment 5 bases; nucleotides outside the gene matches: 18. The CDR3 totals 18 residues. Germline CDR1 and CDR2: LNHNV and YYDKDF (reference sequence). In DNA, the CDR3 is TGTGCCACCAGCAGTCGGGGATGGACGGACAGGCTATGGTATGGCTACACCTTC. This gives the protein CATSSRGWTDRLWYGYTF.

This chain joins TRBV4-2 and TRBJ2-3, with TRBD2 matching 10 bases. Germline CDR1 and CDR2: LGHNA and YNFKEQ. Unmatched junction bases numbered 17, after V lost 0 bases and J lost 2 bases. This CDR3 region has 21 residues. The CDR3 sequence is CASSQERLGWTSGTPTDTQYF. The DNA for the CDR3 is TGTGCCAGCAGCCAAGAAAGGCTAGGGTGGACTAGCGGAACACCCACAGATACGCAGTATTTT.

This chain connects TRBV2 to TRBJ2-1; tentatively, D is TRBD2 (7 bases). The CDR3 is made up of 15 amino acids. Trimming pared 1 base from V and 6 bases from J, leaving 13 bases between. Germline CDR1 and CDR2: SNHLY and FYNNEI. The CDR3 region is CASSEVWGGGNEQFF. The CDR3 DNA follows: TGTGCCAGCAGTGAAGTCTGGGGGGGCGGCAATGAGCAGTTCTTC.

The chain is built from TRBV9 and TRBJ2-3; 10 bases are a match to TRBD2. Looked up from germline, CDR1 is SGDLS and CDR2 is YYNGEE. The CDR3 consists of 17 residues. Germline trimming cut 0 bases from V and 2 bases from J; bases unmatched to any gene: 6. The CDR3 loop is CASSVVGLAVITDTQYF. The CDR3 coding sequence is TGTGCCAGCAGCGTAGTAGGACTAGCGGTCATCACAGATACGCAGTATTTT.

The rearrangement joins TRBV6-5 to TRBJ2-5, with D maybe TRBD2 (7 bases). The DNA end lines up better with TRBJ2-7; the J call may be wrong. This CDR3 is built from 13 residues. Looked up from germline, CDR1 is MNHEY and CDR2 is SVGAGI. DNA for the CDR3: TGTGCCAGCAGTCTCGGGGGGCTCTACGAGCAGTACTTC. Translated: CASSLGGLYEQYF.

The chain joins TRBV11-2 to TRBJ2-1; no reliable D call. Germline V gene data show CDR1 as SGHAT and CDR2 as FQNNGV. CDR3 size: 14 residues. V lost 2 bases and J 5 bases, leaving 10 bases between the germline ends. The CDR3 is CASSLLPFDNEQFF. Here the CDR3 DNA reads TGTGCCAGCAGCTTACTGCCTTTTGACAATGAGCAGTTCTTC. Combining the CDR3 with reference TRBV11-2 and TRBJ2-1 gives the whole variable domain EAGVAQSPRYKIIEKRQSVAFWCNPISGHATLYWYQQILGQGPKLLIQFQNNGVVDDSQLPKDRFSAERLKGVDSTLKIQPAKLEDSAVYLCASSLLPFDNEQFFGPGTRLTVL.

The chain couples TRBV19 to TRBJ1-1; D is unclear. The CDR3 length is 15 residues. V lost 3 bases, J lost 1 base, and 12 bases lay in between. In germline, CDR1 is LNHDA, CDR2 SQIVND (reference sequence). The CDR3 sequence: CASSIWSPENTEAFF. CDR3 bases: TGTGCCAGTAGTATCTGGAGTCCGGAGAACACTGAAGCTTTCTTT.

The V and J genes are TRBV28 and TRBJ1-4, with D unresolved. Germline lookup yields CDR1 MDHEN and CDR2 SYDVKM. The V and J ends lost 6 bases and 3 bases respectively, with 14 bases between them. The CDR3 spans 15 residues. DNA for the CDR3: TGTGCCAGCAGCCCATATCAGGAGTCTAATGAAAAACTGTTTTTT. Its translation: CASSPYQESNEKLFF.